The clone carrying this T cell receptor (beta chain) was observed at least ten times. Its specificity is unknown. The sample is drawn from a study of T cells in Graves' hyperthyroidism and ophthalmopathy. Overall study findings and caveats: Ophthalmopathy stood apart from stable hyperthyroidism in a 13 V-J model.

Template material for amplifying TCR beta CDR3 regions consisted of RNA transcripts. Researchers ran a first-round RT-PCR on the TCR CDR3 using the HTBI primer set. TCRdb passed the multiplex PCR reads through MiXCR, listing each CDR3 protein once. The data show around 360,000 distinct CDR3 sequences, around 15% seen once. Trimming took off 1 base at V and 2 bases at J, with 9 bases between the two ends. There are 13 residues in the CDR3. Germline CDR1 is DFQATT and CDR2 is SNEGSKA (reference sequence). The chain is built from TRBV20-1 and TRBJ2-7, with D perhaps TRBD2 (6 bases). The sample was blood. The source of this sequence is a woman in her sixties or seventies with Graves' ophthalmopathy. CDR3 sequence (DNA): TGCAGTGCTAGAGGGCGGGACCCCTACGAGCAGTACTTC. Protein product: CSARGRDPYEQYF.